One sample yielded the 9 T cell receptor beta chains listed below, sequenced in a study of T cell responses to AZD1222 COVID-19 vaccine. Profiled with immunoSEQ multiplex PCR; TCRdb holds only in-frame clones, not every one. The sample holds about 160,000 clones, about 92% seen once. The input for sequencing was peripheral blood, taken on day 0 of MenACWY control vaccination. All receptors derive from an adult in good health.

This rearrangement joins TRBV10-1 to TRBJ2-7, with TRBD1 as a possible D gene (6 bases). Trimming left V 8 bases short and J 1 base short, with 9 bases between. This CDR3 is built from 12 residues. Looked up from germline, CDR1 is WNHNN and CDR2 is SYGVQD (reference sequence). The CDR3 loop is CASGTYSYEQYF. In nucleotides, the CDR3 is TGCGCCAGCGGGACATATTCCTACGAGCAGTACTTC.

CDR3 sequence (DNA): TGTGCCAGCAGCTCCGGCCCTAGCGTCGCGTTCTTC. Translating gives CASSSGPSVAFF. The genes are TRBV7-3 and TRBJ2-1; maybe TRBD2 (6 bases). V lost 4 bases and J 15 bases, leaving 16 bases between the germline ends. This CDR3 contains 12 residues. Looked up from germline, CDR1 is SGHTA and CDR2 is FQGTGA.

This sequence joins TRBV3-1 (or the pseudogene TRBV3-2) and TRBJ2-7; 9 nucleotides match TRBD2. The CDR3 runs 15 residues. Per germline, CDR1 LGHDT and CDR2 YNNKEL (reference sequence). V was clipped by 1 base and J by 2 bases; unmatched bases: 3. The CDR3 nucleotides are TGTGCCAGCAGCCAAGTGGCGGGAGGGCCCTACGAGCAGTACTTC. Translation: CASSQVAGGPYEQYF.

The chain uses TRBV24-1 and TRBJ2-7; 10 bases map to TRBD1. Germline assignment: CDR1 KGHDR and CDR2 SFDVKD. This CDR3 spans 17 amino acids. The trim removed 1 base at V and 0 bases at J, leaving 5 bases unmatched. CDR3 in amino acids: CATSDLGGQGYSYEQYF. In DNA form, the CDR3 reads TGTGCCACCAGTGATTTAGGGGGACAGGGGTACTCCTACGAGCAGTACTTC.

The J gene is TRBJ1-5, the V gene TRBV5-1; tentatively, D is TRBD1 (5 bases). The germline CDR1 and CDR2 sequences are SGHRS and YFSETQ. This CDR3 has 14 amino acids. Trimming removed 0 bases at V and 3 bases at J, with 7 bases between. The DNA of the CDR3 is TGCGCCAGCAGCTTGGGGGGCCTCAATCAGCCCCAGCATTTT. Translation gives CASSLGGLNQPQHF.

This clone was detected only once. The V gene is TRBV7-2, the J gene TRBJ1-4; a possible D gene is TRBD1 (5 bases). CDR1 is SGHTA and CDR2 is FQGNSA in the germline V gene. Trimming took 5 bases from V and 6 from J, leaving 13 bases between them. The CDR3 contains 14 residues. Here the CDR3 DNA reads TGTGCCAGCAGCCGGGACTTTACAGATGAAAAACTGTTTTTT. Protein: CASSRDFTDEKLFF.

The genes are TRBV5-1 and TRBJ1-3; TRBD1 agrees at 8 bases. This CDR3 has 16 amino acids. The germline V gene has CDR1 SGHRS and CDR2 YFSETQ. The ends lost 0 bases at V and 0 bases at J; junction bases unmatched: 2. The CDR3 bases are TGCGCCAGCAGCTTGGGTGACAGGGGCTCTGGAAACACCATATATTTT. It is translated as CASSLGDRGSGNTIYF.

V gene TRBV5-6 combines with J gene TRBJ1-2; maybe TRBD1 (5 bases). Per the germline V gene, CDR1 is SGHDT and CDR2 is YYEEEE. Trimming took 2 bases from V and 4 from J, leaving 12 bases between them. The CDR3 is made up of 14 amino acids. The chain's CDR3 is CASSFAGPGYGYTF. The CDR3 region has the DNA TGTGCCAGCAGCTTCGCAGGGCCCGGCTATGGCTACACCTTC. Combining the CDR3 with reference TRBV5-6 and TRBJ1-2 gives the whole variable domain DAGVTQSPTHLIKTRGQQVTLRCSPKSGHDTVSWYQQALGQGPQFIFQYYEEEERQRGNFPDRFSGHQFPNYSSELNVNALLLGDSALYLCASSFAGPGYGYTFGSGTRLTVV.

The chain recombines TRBV28 with TRBJ1-5, with 8 nucleotides matching TRBD1. Unmatched junction bases numbered 14, after V lost 1 base and J lost 6 bases. Germline CDR1 is MDHEN and CDR2 is SYDVKM. There are 18 residues in the CDR3. The CDR3 sequence is CASSLSRGGRGLGQPQHF. In nucleotides, the CDR3 is TGTGCCAGCAGTTTATCCCGTGGTGGCAGGGGGCTAGGTCAGCCCCAGCATTTT.